This entry describes one T cell receptor (beta chain). In the original processing: The assay estimated nucleated cells by amplifying reference gene primers. The data were produced by immunoSEQ multiplex PCR, yet TCRdb's version contains in-frame clones alone and is incomplete. The V and J calls and the clone size are those of that table, but D and trimming were determined from the DNA. The sample includes under 120,000 clones, roughly 80% seen only once; the top ten take less than 25%. The data derive from a study of blood T cell repertoires in COVID-19. Study at large: Researchers got acute and convalescent COVID-19 samples from the United States, Italy and Spain. Sample material is recorded as cDNA or gDNA derived from T cells, B-cell-depleted T cells, or PBMCs.

CDR3 length: 15 amino acids. Trimming stripped 0 bases from V and 6 bases from J, with 15 bases between. CDR1 and CDR2 (germline): SGDLS, YYNGEE. The chain has TRBV9 and TRBJ1-1; tentative D call: TRBD1 (5 bases). The TCR comes from a man in his 70s with active or convalescent COVID-19. The sequencing input was peripheral blood. The CDR3 bases are TGTGCCAGCAGCGTAGAATCACAGGCAAATTCTGAAGCTTTCTTT. As protein: CASSVESQANSEAFF.